A selection of T cell receptor beta chains follows, all from one sample in a study of CXCR3-negative and CXCR3-positive naive CD8 T cells. With the 5' RACE reads reprocessed, TCRdb shows one record per CDR3 protein and no DNA. This specimen shows more than 70,000 distinct CDR3 sequences; the ten leading clones hold 0.62%. Sample: naive CXCR3+ CD8+ T cells from blood. These receptors came from a human donor in good health. Some clones in this sample may be carry-over from other donors' samples. Both conserved end residues are part of each CDR3. Fields, in order: J gene, V gene, CDR3 protein.

j_gene: TRBJ2-3; v_gene: TRBV29-1; CDR3aa: CSVEASKGTDTQYF
j_gene: TRBJ1-1; v_gene: TRBV3-1; CDR3aa: CASSPREKLEAFF
j_gene: TRBJ2-3; v_gene: TRBV23-1; CDR3aa: CASSQSTSGGASSTDTQYF
j_gene: TRBJ1-1; v_gene: TRBV6-6; CDR3aa: CASSYPLGEGNTEAFF
j_gene: TRBJ2-2; v_gene: TRBV5-5; CDR3aa: CASSLFEVVNTGELFF
j_gene: TRBJ2-5; v_gene: TRBV5-5; CDR3aa: CASSLVTSEQETQYF
j_gene: TRBJ1-6; v_gene: TRBV9; CDR3aa: CASSPGTDYNSPLHF
j_gene: TRBJ1-1; v_gene: TRBV7-9; CDR3aa: CASSSGDRGTGNTEAFF
j_gene: TRBJ1-2; v_gene: TRBV29-1; CDR3aa: CSVSDREEAGYTF
j_gene: TRBJ2-2; v_gene: TRBV19; CDR3aa: CASRFGPDTGELFF
j_gene: TRBJ2-1; v_gene: TRBV5-6; CDR3aa: CASSPRTGTGMNEQFF
j_gene: TRBJ2-3; v_gene: TRBV2; CDR3aa: CASSLGWGTDTQYF
j_gene: TRBJ2-3; v_gene: TRBV29-1; CDR3aa: CSVEGYHRDADYTDTQYF
j_gene: TRBJ2-1; v_gene: TRBV7-3; CDR3aa: CASSYKGLALYNEQFF
j_gene: TRBJ2-7; v_gene: TRBV27; CDR3aa: CASENSRYEQYF
j_gene: TRBJ1-1; v_gene: TRBV6-5; CDR3aa: CASSHPGFTEAFF
j_gene: TRBJ1-2; v_gene: TRBV27; CDR3aa: CASSLSVQSNYGYTF
j_gene: TRBJ2-1; v_gene: TRBV5-6; CDR3aa: CASSSHGARENEQFF
j_gene: TRBJ1-2; v_gene: TRBV5-5; CDR3aa: CASSGGQDLPANYGYTF
j_gene: TRBJ2-3; v_gene: TRBV29-1; CDR3aa: CSTWTGVGTDTQYF
j_gene: TRBJ2-7; v_gene: TRBV2; CDR3aa: CAILSTAAEQYF
j_gene: TRBJ2-1; v_gene: TRBV7-9; CDR3aa: CASSLAGLAGDGEQFF
j_gene: TRBJ1-2; v_gene: TRBV15; CDR3aa: CATKRAADNYGYTF
j_gene: TRBJ1-2; v_gene: TRBV30; CDR3aa: CAWSVGTGSGYTF
j_gene: TRBJ2-1; v_gene: TRBV6-1; CDR3aa: CASSALAFGEQFF
j_gene: TRBJ1-2; v_gene: TRBV20-1; CDR3aa: CSATGGDSNYGYTF
j_gene: TRBJ2-7; v_gene: TRBV14; CDR3aa: CASSQDGPIYEQYF
j_gene: TRBJ2-5; v_gene: TRBV6-5; CDR3aa: CASTPGGARETQYF
j_gene: TRBJ2-2; v_gene: TRBV7-9; CDR3aa: CASSAGTDNTGELFF
j_gene: TRBJ1-4; v_gene: TRBV15; CDR3aa: CATTGRGEKLFF
j_gene: TRBJ1-4; v_gene: TRBV29-1; CDR3aa: CSVEGAGKLFF
j_gene: TRBJ1-6; v_gene: TRBV7-9; CDR3aa: CASSLDSTASPLHF
j_gene: TRBJ1-2; v_gene: TRBV12-3/TRBV12-4; CDR3aa: CASSLGLSTYGYTF
j_gene: TRBJ2-3; v_gene: TRBV7-6; CDR3aa: CASSLVVSDTDTQYF
j_gene: TRBJ1-1; v_gene: TRBV18; CDR3aa: CASSPGTLNTEAFF
j_gene: TRBJ1-1; v_gene: TRBV9; CDR3aa: CASSVGSLAEAFF
j_gene: TRBJ2-1; v_gene: TRBV7-8; CDR3aa: CASSFQVGGNEQFF
j_gene: TRBJ2-7; v_gene: TRBV29-1; CDR3aa: CSVEPAGTPYEQYF
j_gene: TRBJ2-1; v_gene: TRBV29-1; CDR3aa: CSARVGRGYEQFF
j_gene: TRBJ2-5; v_gene: TRBV5-1; CDR3aa: CASATIVEETQYF
j_gene: TRBJ2-4; v_gene: TRBV7-9; CDR3aa: CASSHPRGNGVQYF
j_gene: TRBJ1-1; v_gene: TRBV7-9; CDR3aa: CASSFIGTMNTEAFF